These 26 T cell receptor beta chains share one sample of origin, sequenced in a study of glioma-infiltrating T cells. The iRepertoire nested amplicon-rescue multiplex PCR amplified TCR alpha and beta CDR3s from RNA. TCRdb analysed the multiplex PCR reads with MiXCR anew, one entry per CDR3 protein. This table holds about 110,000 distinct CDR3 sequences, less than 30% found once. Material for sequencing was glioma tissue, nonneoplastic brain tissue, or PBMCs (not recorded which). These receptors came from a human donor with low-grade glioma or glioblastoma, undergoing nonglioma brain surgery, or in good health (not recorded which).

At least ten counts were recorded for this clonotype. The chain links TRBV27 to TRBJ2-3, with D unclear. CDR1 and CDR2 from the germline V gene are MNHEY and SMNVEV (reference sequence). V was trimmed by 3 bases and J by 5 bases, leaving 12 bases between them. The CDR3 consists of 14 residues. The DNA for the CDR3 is TGTGCCAGCAGTTTCCTCCTCCTAAGAGATACGCAGTATTTT. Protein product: CASSFLLLRDTQYF.

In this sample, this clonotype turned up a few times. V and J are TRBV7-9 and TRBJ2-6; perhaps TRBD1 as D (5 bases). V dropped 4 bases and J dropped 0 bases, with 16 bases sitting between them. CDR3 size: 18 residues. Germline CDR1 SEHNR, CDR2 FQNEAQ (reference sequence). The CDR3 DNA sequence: TGTGCCAGCAGCTCAATGACAGTTACCCCCTCTGGGGCCAACGTCCTGACTTTC. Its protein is CASSSMTVTPSGANVLTF.

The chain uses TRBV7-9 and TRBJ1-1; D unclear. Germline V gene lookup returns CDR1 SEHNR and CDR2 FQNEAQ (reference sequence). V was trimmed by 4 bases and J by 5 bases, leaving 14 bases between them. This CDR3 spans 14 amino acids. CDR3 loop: CASSYASVQTEAFF. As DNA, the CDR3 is TGTGCCAGCAGCTATGCCTCAGTACAGACTGAAGCTTTCTTT.

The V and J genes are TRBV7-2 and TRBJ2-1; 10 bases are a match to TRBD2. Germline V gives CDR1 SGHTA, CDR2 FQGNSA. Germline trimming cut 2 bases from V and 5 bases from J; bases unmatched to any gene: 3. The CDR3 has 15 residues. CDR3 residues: CASSLLAGANNEQFF. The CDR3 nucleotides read TGTGCCAGCAGCTTACTAGCGGGGGCCAACAATGAGCAGTTCTTC.

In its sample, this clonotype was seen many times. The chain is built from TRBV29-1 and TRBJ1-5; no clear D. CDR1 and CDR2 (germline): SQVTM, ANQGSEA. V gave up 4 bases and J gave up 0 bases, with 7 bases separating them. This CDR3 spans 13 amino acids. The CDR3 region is CSVGPSSNQPQHF. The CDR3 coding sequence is TGCAGCGTTGGACCATCTAGCAATCAGCCCCAGCATTTT.

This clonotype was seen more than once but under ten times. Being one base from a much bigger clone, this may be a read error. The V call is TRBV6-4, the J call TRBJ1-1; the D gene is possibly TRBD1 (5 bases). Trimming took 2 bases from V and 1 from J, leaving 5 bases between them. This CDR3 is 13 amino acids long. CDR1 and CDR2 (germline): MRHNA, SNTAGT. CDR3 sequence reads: CASSDDRNTEAFF. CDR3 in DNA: TGTGCCAGCAGTGACGACAGGAACACTGAAGCTTTCTTT.

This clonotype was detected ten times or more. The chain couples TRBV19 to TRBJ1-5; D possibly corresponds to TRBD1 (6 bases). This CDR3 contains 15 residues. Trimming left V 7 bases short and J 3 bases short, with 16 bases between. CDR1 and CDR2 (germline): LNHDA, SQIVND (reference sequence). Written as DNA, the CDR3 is TGTGCCAGTAAACCAGGACAGTTGCTCAATCAGCCCCAGCATTTT. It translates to CASKPGQLLNQPQHF.

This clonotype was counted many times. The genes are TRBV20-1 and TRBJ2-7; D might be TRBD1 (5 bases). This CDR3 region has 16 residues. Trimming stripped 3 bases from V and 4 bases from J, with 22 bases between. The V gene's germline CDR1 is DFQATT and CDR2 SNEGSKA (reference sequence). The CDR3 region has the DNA TGCAGTGCTAGGAGGCAGGGTTCCCACACGAGGTACGAGCAGTACTTC. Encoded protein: CSARRQGSHTRYEQYF.

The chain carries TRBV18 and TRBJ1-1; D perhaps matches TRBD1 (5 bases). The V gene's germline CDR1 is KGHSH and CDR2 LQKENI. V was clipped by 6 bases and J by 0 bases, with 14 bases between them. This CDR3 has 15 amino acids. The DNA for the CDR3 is TGTGCCAGCTCCCACGGAGACAGAATGAACACTGAAGCTTTCTTT. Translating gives CASSHGDRMNTEAFF.

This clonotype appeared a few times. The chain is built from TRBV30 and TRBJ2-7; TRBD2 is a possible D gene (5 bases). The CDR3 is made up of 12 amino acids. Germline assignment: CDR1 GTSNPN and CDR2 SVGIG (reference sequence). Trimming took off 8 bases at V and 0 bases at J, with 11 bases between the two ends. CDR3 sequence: CARGGSSYEQYF. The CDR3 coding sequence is TGTGCCCGAGGAGGTTCCTCCTACGAGCAGTACTTC. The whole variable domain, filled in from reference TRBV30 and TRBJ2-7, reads SQTIHQWPATLVQPVGSPLSLECTVEGTSNPNLYWYRQAAGRGLQLLFYSVGIGQISSEVPQNLSASRPQDRQFILSSKKLLLSDSGFYLCARGGSSYEQYFGPGTRLTVT.

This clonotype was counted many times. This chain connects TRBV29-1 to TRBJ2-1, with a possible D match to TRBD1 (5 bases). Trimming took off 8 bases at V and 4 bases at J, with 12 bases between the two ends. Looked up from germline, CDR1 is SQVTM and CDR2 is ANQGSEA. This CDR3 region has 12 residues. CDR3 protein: CSSWTIYNEQFF. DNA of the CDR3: TGCAGCTCCTGGACAATTTACAATGAGCAGTTCTTC.

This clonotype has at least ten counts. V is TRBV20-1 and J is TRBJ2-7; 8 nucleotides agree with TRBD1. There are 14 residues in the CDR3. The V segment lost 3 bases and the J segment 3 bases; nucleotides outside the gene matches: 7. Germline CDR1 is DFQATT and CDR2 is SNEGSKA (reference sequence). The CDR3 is CSAREGTGYYEQYF. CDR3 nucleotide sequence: TGCAGTGCTAGGGAGGGGACAGGCTACTACGAGCAGTACTTC.

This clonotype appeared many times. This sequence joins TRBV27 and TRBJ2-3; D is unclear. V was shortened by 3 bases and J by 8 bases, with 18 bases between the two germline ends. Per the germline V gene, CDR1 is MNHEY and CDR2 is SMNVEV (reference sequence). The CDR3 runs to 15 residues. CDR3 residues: CASSFVTKVYGTQYF. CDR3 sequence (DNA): TGTGCCAGCAGTTTTGTGACCAAGGTTTATGGTACGCAGTATTTT.

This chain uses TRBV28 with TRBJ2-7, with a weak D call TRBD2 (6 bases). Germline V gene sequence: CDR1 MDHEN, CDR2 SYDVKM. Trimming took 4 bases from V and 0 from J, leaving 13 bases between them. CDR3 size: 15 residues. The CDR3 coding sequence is TGTGCCAGCAGTTCCCTGCTAGCGACCTCCTACGAGCAGTACTTC. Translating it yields CASSSLLATSYEQYF.

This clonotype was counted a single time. DNA for the CDR3: TGCGCCAGCAGCCAAGATGAACGCTATGAGCAGTTCTTC. Residues: CASSQDERYEQFF. The chain combines TRBV4-1 with TRBJ2-1; D is unresolved. Germline V gives CDR1 MGHRA, CDR2 YSYEKL. The V gene lost 0 bases and the J gene lost 8 bases, with 8 bases spanning the gap. This CDR3 region has 13 residues.

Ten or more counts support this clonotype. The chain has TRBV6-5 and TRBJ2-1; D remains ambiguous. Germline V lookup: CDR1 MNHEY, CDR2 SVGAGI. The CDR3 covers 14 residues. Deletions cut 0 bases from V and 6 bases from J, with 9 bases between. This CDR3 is CASSYSSVFNEQFF. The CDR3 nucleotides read TGTGCCAGCAGTTACTCGTCAGTTTTCAATGAGCAGTTCTTC.

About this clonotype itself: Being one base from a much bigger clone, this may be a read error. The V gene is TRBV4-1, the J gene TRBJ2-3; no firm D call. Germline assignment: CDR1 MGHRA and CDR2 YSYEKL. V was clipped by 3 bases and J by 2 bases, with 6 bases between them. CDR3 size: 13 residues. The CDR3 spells CASSHQDTDTQYF. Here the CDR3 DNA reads TGCGCCAGCAGCCACCAGGACACAGATACGCAGTATTTT.

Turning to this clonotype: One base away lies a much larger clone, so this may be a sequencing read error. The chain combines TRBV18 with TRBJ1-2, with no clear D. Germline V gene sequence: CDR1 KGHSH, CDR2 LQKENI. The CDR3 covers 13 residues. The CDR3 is CASSEKVVRDYAF. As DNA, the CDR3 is TGTGCCAGCTCAGAGAAGGTAGTTCGAGACTACGCCTTC.

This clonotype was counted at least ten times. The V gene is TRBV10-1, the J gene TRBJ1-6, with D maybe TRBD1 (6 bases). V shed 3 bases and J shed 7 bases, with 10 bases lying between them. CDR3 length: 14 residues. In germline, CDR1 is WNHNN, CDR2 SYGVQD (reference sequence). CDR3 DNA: TGCGCCAGCAGTGATGGGGGCAGCAATTCACCCCTCCACTTT. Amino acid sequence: CASSDGGSNSPLHF.

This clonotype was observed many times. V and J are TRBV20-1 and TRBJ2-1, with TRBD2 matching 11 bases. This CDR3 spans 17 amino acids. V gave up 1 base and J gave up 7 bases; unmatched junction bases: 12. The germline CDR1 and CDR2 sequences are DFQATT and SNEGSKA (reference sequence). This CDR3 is CSARAFRGLAERNEQFF. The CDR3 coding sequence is TGCAGTGCTAGAGCGTTTAGGGGACTAGCGGAAAGAAATGAGCAGTTCTTC.

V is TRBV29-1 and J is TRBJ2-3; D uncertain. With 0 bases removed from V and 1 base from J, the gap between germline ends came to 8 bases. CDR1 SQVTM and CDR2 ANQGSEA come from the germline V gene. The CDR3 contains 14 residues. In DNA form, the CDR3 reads TGCAGCGTTGAAGATCGGAAGGGCACAGATACGCAGTATTTT. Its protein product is CSVEDRKGTDTQYF.

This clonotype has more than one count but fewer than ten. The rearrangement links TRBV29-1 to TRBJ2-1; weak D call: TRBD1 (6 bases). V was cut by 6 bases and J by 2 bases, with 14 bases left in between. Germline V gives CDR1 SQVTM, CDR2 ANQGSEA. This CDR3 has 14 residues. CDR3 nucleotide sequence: TGCAGCGTAAAAAATCGGGACACCTACAATGAGCAGTTCTTC. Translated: CSVKNRDTYNEQFF.

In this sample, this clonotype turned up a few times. As DNA, the CDR3 is TGCAGCGTTCGACCAACAGGGGGCTACGAGCAGTACTTC. Translated: CSVRPTGGYEQYF. This chain connects TRBV29-1 to TRBJ2-7; 8 bases align to TRBD1. The CDR3 runs to 13 residues. The germline V gene encodes CDR1 SQVTM and CDR2 ANQGSEA. V shed 5 bases and J 3 bases; nucleotides not matched to a gene: 6.

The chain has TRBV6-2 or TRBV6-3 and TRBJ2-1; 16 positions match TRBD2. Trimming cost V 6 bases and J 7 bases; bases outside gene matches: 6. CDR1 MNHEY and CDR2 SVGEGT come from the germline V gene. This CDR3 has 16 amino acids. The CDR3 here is CASSAGTSGRDNEQFF. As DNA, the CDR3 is TGTGCCAGCAGCGCCGGGACTAGCGGGAGGGATAATGAGCAGTTCTTC.

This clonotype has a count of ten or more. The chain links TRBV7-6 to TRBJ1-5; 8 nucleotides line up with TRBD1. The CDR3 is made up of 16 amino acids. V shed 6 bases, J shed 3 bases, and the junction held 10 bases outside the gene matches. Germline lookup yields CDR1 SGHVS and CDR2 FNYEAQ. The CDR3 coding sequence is TGTGCCAGCAGTTCGCGGGCAGGGGGCTTCAATCAGCCCCAGCATTTT. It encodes CASSSRAGGFNQPQHF.

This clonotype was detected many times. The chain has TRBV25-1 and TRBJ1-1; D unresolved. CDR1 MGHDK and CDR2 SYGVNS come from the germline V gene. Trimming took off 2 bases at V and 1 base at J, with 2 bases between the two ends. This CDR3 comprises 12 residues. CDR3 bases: TGTGCCAGCAGTGAACGGAACACTGAAGCTTTCTTT. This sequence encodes CASSERNTEAFF.